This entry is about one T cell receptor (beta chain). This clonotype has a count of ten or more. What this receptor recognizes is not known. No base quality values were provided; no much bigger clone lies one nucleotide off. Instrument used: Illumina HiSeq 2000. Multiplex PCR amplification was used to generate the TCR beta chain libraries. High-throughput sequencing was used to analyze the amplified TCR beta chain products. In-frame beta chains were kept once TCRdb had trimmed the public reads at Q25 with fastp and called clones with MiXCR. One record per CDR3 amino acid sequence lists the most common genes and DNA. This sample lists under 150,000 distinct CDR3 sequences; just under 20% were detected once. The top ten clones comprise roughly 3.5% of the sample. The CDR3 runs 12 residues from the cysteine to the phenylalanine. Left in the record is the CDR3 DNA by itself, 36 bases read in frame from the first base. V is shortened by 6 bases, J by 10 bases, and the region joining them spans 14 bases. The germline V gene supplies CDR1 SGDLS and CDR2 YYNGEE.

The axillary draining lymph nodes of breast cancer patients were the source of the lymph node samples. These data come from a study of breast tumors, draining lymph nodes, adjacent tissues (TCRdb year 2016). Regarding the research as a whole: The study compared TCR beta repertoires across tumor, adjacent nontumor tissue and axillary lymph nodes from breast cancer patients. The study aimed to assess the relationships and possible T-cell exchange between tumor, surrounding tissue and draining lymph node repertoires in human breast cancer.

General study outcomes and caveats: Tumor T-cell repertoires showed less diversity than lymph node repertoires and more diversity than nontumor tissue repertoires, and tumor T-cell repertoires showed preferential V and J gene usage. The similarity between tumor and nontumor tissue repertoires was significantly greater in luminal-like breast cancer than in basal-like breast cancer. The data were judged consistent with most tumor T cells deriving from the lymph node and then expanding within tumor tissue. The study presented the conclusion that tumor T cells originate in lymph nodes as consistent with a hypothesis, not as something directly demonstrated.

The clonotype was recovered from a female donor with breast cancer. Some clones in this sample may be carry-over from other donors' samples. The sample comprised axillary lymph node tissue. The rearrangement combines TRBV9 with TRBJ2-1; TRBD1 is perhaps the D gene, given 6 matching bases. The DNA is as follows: TGTGCCAGCAACTCGGACGACAGGGAGCAGTTCTTC. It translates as CASNSDDREQFF.